One and the same sample provided the 20 T cell receptor beta chains below, sequenced in a study of spatial heterogeneity in lung cancer. Study outcomes and limitations: The study found that expanded intratumoral alpha and beta TCR counts tracked tumor mutation counts.

Their specific antigens are unknown. Time point indicated: sample taken at primary tumor resection. TCRdb re-called the 5' RACE reads through MiXCR, storing one row per CDR3 protein. The sample contains under 20,000 distinct CDR3 sequences, approximately 6.2% of which appear only once. This sample comprised lung tumor tissue, obtained at surgery. The receptors come from a male donor with early-stage non-small cell lung cancer.

The V call is TRBV2, the J call TRBJ1-1; D might be TRBD1 (6 bases). V was shortened by 3 bases and J by 1 base, with 12 bases between the two germline ends. Germline assignment: CDR1 SNHLY and CDR2 FYNNEI. CDR3 size: 15 residues. CDR3: CASSEYQGQNTEAFF. The CDR3 DNA reads TGTGCCAGCAGTGAGTACCAGGGGCAGAACACTGAAGCTTTCTTT.

By sample share, this clonotype is medium-sized. V usage is TRBV6-2 or TRBV6-3 and J usage is TRBJ2-7, with D unclear. Trimming removed 4 bases at V and 7 bases at J, with 17 bases between. The CDR3 is 14 amino acids. Looked up from germline, CDR1 is MNHEY and CDR2 is SVGEGT. The DNA of the CDR3 is TGTGCCAGCAGTTTTGTGGACCCGCCGGAAGAGCAGTACTTC. Protein: CASSFVDPPEEQYF.

Ten or more counts support this clonotype. V is TRBV20-1 and J is TRBJ2-3, with TRBD1 as a possible D gene (6 bases). Germline CDR1 reads DFQATT; CDR2 reads SNEGSKA (reference sequence). The CDR3 covers 16 residues. V lost 4 bases and J 0 bases, leaving 17 bases between the germline ends. Here the CDR3 reads CSANTLRTASTDTQYF. DNA for the CDR3: TGCAGTGCTAATACACTCCGGACAGCTAGCACAGATACGCAGTATTTT.

In this sample, this clonotype turned up many times. This sequence joins TRBV15 and TRBJ2-4; TRBD1 is a possible D gene (5 bases). The V gene's germline CDR1 is LNHNV and CDR2 YYDKDF (reference sequence). Deletions cut 2 bases from V and 10 bases from J, with 9 bases between. The CDR3 totals 12 residues. In DNA form, the CDR3 reads TGTGCCACCAGCAGACAGGGCCCTATTCAGTACTTC. Residues: CATSRQGPIQYF.

The sample holds many counts of this clonotype. This rearrangement joins TRBV6-6 to TRBJ2-1; a possible D gene is TRBD2 (7 bases). Germline V lookup: CDR1 MNHNY, CDR2 SVGAGI (reference sequence). V was cut by 2 bases and J by 7 bases, with 12 bases left in between. CDR3 size: 14 residues. The CDR3 DNA reads as TGTGCCAGCAGTTACAGGGGGGAGGGAAATGAGCAGTTCTTC. This translates into CASSYRGEGNEQFF.

This clonotype was counted at least ten times. The genes are TRBV10-2 and TRBJ1-6; the D is unclear. The V end lost 11 bases, the J end lost 7 bases, and 15 bases lay between the germline ends. The CDR3 is made up of 13 amino acids. Germline V CDR1 and CDR2: WSHSY, SAAADI. In DNA form, the CDR3 reads TGCGCCTCCGACACGAGAGAGAATTCACCCCTCCACTTT. This codes for CASDTRENSPLHF.

The chain has TRBV6-5 and TRBJ1-1; 9 positions match TRBD1. V shed 0 bases and J 4 bases; nucleotides not matched to a gene: 3. Germline V gene lookup returns CDR1 MNHEY and CDR2 SVGAGI. This CDR3 spans 15 amino acids. The CDR3 coding sequence is TGTGCCAGCAGTTACTCGGGACAGGGAATCACTGAAGCTTTCTTT. Translating it yields CASSYSGQGITEAFF.

This clonotype was observed at least ten times. This sequence joins TRBV20-1 and TRBJ2-4, with D unresolved. CDR1 and CDR2 (germline): DFQATT, SNEGSKA (reference sequence). Between the trimmed V and J ends, which lost 4 bases and 7 bases, there was a span of 20 bases. The CDR3 has 15 amino acids. The CDR3 here is CSANAPRLPDNIQYF. The DNA of the CDR3 is TGCAGTGCTAATGCCCCGCGACTTCCCGATAACATTCAGTACTTC.

This clonotype showed up many times. The rearrangement joins TRBV18 to TRBJ2-2; D is perhaps TRBD2 (6 bases). Trimming stripped 6 bases from V and 0 bases from J, with 11 bases between. Germline CDR1 KGHSH, CDR2 LQKENI. The CDR3 runs to 15 residues. The CDR3 nucleotides are TGTGCCAGCTCGCGGGACGCGCCGAACACCGGGGAGCTGTTTTTT. Protein product: CASSRDAPNTGELFF. The full variable domain, completed using reference TRBV18 and TRBJ2-2, is NAGVMQNPRHLVRRRGQEARLRCSPMKGHSHVYWYRQLPEEGLKFMVYLQKENIIDESGMPKERFSAEFPKEGPSILRIQQVVRGDSAAYFCASSRDAPNTGELFFGEGSRLTVL.

This clonotype showed up many times. This chain links TRBV27 with TRBJ1-2, with D maybe TRBD1 (5 bases). The germline CDR1 and CDR2 sequences are MNHEY and SMNVEV (reference sequence). CDR3 size: 17 residues. Trimming removed 6 bases at V and 4 bases at J, with 24 bases between. CDR3 amino acids: CASSPAGRVGLRYGYTF. In DNA form, the CDR3 reads TGTGCCAGCAGCCCCGCGGGCAGGGTTGGGCTGCGCTATGGCTACACCTTC.

This clonotype appeared many times. This chain connects TRBV2 to TRBJ2-3, with D perhaps matching TRBD1 (7 bases). This CDR3 is built from 16 residues. V lost 1 base and J lost 1, with 12 bases in between. CDR1 and CDR2 (germline): SNHLY, FYNNEI. In nucleotides, the CDR3 is TGTGCCAGCAGTGAAGAGGCCAGGGGGGGCACAGATACGCAGTATTTT. Translation gives CASSEEARGGTDTQYF.

This clonotype was detected ten times or more. The chain links TRBV10-3 to TRBJ1-1, with 11 bases fitting TRBD1. V was clipped by 10 bases and J by 10 bases; unmatched bases: 5. CDR1 is ENHRY, CDR2 SYGVKD, per germline. The CDR3 extends over 11 amino acids. CDR3 loop: CATTGQGAAFF. The CDR3, as DNA: TGTGCCACCACAGGACAGGGGGCAGCTTTCTTT.

Many counts were recorded for this clonotype. The chain couples TRBV9 to TRBJ2-5; 11 bases agree with TRBD2. Germline loops: CDR1 SGDLS, CDR2 YYNGEE. J gave up 5 bases and V 0 bases, and 9 bases lay outside the gene matches. This CDR3 has 17 amino acids. Here the CDR3 DNA reads TGTGCCAGCAGCGTAGACGGTAGCGGGGGGGCGTTTGAGACCCAGTACTTC. Translation: CASSVDGSGGAFETQYF.

As for this clonotype: This sequence may be a read error, since a much larger clone differs from it by one base. The chain carries TRBV13 and TRBJ1-2; TRBD1 is a possible D gene (5 bases). The CDR3 consists of 15 residues. Germline V CDR1 and CDR2: PRHDT, FYEKMQ (reference sequence). The germline V and J ends were trimmed by 5 bases and 6 bases, with 19 bases remaining between them. The CDR3: CASSARRGRTDGYTF. CDR3 nucleotide sequence: TGTGCCAGCAGCGCGAGACGGGGGAGGACGGATGGCTACACCTTC.

This clonotype turned up a few times. The CDR3 nucleotides read TGCAGTGCTAGAGGGGGGGGATGGGACCCGACAACTAATGAAAAACTGTTTTTT. Translating it yields CSARGGGWDPTTNEKLFF. This chain links TRBV20-1 with TRBJ1-4; D might be TRBD1 (5 bases). CDR1 is DFQATT and CDR2 is SNEGSKA in the germline V gene (reference sequence). V was pared by 1 base and J by 0 bases, with 18 bases between. There are 18 residues in the CDR3.

This clonotype appeared many times. The chain combines TRBV12-3 or TRBV12-4 with TRBJ2-3; TRBD2 matches at 9 bases. This CDR3 comprises 14 residues. Unmatched junction bases numbered 12, after V lost 6 bases and J lost 11 bases. The CDR3: CASSPTAGGMKQYF. The CDR3 DNA follows: TGTGCCAGCAGCCCAACAGCGGGGGGAATGAAGCAGTATTTT.

V and J are TRBV6-5 and TRBJ1-5, with D hard to call. Germline CDR1 reads MNHEY; CDR2 reads SVGAGI. The V and J ends lost 5 bases and 9 bases respectively, with 14 bases between them. The CDR3 length is 13 residues. In DNA form, the CDR3 reads TGTGCCAGCAGTGCGAGAGTCGGCTTGCCCCAGCATTTT. As protein: CASSARVGLPQHF.

In this sample, this clonotype turned up many times. J is TRBJ1-5 and V is TRBV28; D call uncertain. Trimming pared 5 bases from V and 6 bases from J, leaving 14 bases between. This CDR3 contains 14 residues. Germline V gene sequence: CDR1 MDHEN, CDR2 SYDVKM. The CDR3 region is CASSQHYGRQPQHF. The DNA of the CDR3 is TGTGCCAGCAGTCAACATTACGGACGTCAGCCCCAGCATTTT. The full variable domain, rest sourced from reference TRBV28 and TRBJ1-5, is DVKVTQSSRYLVKRTGEKVFLECVQDMDHENMFWYRQDPGLGLRLIYFSYDVKMKEKGDIPEGYSVSREKKERFSLILESASTNQTSMYLCASSQHYGRQPQHFGDGTRLSIL.

This clonotype was observed at least ten times. The chain employs TRBV20-1 and TRBJ2-7; possibly TRBD1 for D (8 bases). The CDR3 is made up of 13 amino acids. Trimming shortened V by 7 bases and J by 4 bases, and 17 bases separated the two germline ends. Germline V gene sequence: CDR1 DFQATT, CDR2 SNEGSKA (reference sequence). The DNA of the CDR3 is TGCAGTGTTCCTGGACAGGGAGGGTACGAGCAGTACTTC. Amino acid sequence: CSVPGQGGYEQYF.

This clonotype was detected many times. The chain links TRBV25-1 to TRBJ2-1; maybe TRBD2 (5 bases). The germline V and J ends were trimmed by 1 base and 8 bases, with 12 bases remaining between them. Germline lookup yields CDR1 MGHDK and CDR2 SYGVNS. This CDR3 is built from 14 residues. This chain's CDR3 is CASSEWRVGDEQFF. In DNA form, the CDR3 reads TGTGCCAGCAGTGAATGGCGGGTGGGCGATGAGCAGTTCTTC.